This TCR beta chain stems from a study of cytomegalovirus exposure and HLA in healthy donors. This clone was detected only a few times. The antigen is unknown. PCR amplification relied on 60 Vbeta primers (plus 13 Jbeta primers). Some clones are missing from TCRdb's copy, which holds only in-frame ones; the method was immunoSEQ multiplex PCR. The data show 180,000 or so clones, about four fifths seen once. Overall study results and limits: Using the classifier, cytomegalovirus status was reportedly diagnosed with high specificity and sensitivity. In an earlier analysis, most TCR beta V segments were productive about 90% or about 30% of the time. Accurate prediction of HLA-A and HLA-B alleles (for most subjects) was reportedly achieved from TCR beta sequences.

V lost 4 bases to trimming and J lost 0 bases, with 15 bases between them. In germline, CDR1 is LGHNA, CDR2 YNFKEQ. The CDR3 totals 17 residues. Sequencing was performed on PBMCs. The chain has TRBV4-2 and TRBJ1-4; weak D call: TRBD1 (6 bases). This receptor was taken from a woman aged 45 to 65 in good health and CMV-seronegative. CDR3: CASSRETGDATNEKLFF. As DNA, the CDR3 is TGTGCCAGCAGCCGAGAGACAGGAGATGCAACTAATGAAAAACTGTTTTTT.